The 17 T cell receptor beta chains listed next were all sequenced from one sample in a study of OX40 agonist ivuxolimab in advanced cancers. Sequencing used immunoSEQ multiplex PCR; TCRdb keeps in-frame clones, though not all of them. The sample records 70,000 to 95,000 clones, around 80% being singletons. The specimen comprised CD4+ or CD8+ T cells sorted from blood, sampled in a trial of the OX40 agonist ivuxolimab. The receptors stem from an adult with an advanced solid tumor such as melanoma, head and neck, liver or kidney cancer.

This chain connects TRBV6-1 to TRBJ2-1, with 7 bases that match TRBD2. CDR3 size: 15 residues. Germline values: CDR1 MNHNS, CDR2 SASEGT. Trimming at V came to 7 bases and at J to 4 bases, leaving 10 bases not matched to a gene. The CDR3 here is CASTPWASGYNEQFF. The CDR3 DNA is TGTGCCAGCACTCCCTGGGCTAGCGGTTACAATGAGCAGTTCTTC.

V and J are TRBV7-2 and TRBJ2-5; D is undetermined. The V gene lost 2 bases and the J gene lost 1 base, with 14 bases spanning the gap. The CDR3 spans 16 residues. Germline V gene data show CDR1 as SGHTA and CDR2 as FQGNSA. CDR3 bases: TGTGCCAGCAGCTTAATCCCTGTCGGAATCCAAGAGACCCAGTACTTC. Residues: CASSLIPVGIQETQYF.

This chain connects TRBV18 to TRBJ2-7; a possible D gene is TRBD2 (5 bases). Between the trimmed V and J ends, which lost 1 base and 5 bases, there was a span of 9 bases. This CDR3 is built from 13 residues. The germline V gene has CDR1 KGHSH and CDR2 LQKENI. CDR3 residues: CASSPLGVDEQYV. CDR3 sequence (DNA): TGTGCCAGCTCACCACTCGGGGTCGACGAGCAGTACGTC.

This rearrangement joins TRBV4-3 to TRBJ1-1, with D hard to call. The CDR3 contains 15 residues. Germline V CDR1 and CDR2: LGHNA, YSLEER. Trimming removed 0 bases at V and 0 bases at J, with 8 bases between. This CDR3 is CASSQDGSMNTEAFF. In nucleotides, the CDR3 is TGCGCCAGCAGCCAAGACGGATCGATGAACACTGAAGCTTTCTTT.

This chain connects TRBV7-9 to TRBJ2-1; 10 bases line up with TRBD2. Looked up from germline, CDR1 is SEHNR and CDR2 is FQNEAQ (reference sequence). CDR3 length: 17 residues. The trim removed 1 base at V and 0 bases at J, leaving 3 bases unmatched. For the CDR3, the DNA is TGTGCCAGCAGCTTAGGGACTAGCGGACACTCCTACAATGAGCAGTTCTTC. Its translation: CASSLGTSGHSYNEQFF.

This clone was recorded only once. V and J are TRBV5-1 and TRBJ2-3, with 11 bases matching TRBD1. The CDR3 length is 16 residues. Germline CDR1 SGHRS, CDR2 YFSETQ. The ends lost 3 bases at V and 3 bases at J; junction bases unmatched: 6. This CDR3 reads CASSSTGTGGTDTQYF. The CDR3 region has the DNA TGCGCCAGCAGCTCAACCGGGACAGGGGGGACAGATACGCAGTATTTT.

The CDR3 nucleotides are TGTGCCAGCAGCTCGACTTCCGAGGCGGGAAACACCATATATTTT. It specifies CASSSTSEAGNTIYF. This chain uses TRBV7-7 with TRBJ1-3; D is unresolved. Trimming cost V 4 bases and J 4 bases, with 14 bases left between them. This CDR3 is built from 15 residues. Germline CDR1 SSHAT, CDR2 FNYEAQ (reference sequence).

This chain joins TRBV12-5 and TRBJ1-3, with D perhaps matching TRBD1 (5 bases). The CDR3 has 18 amino acids. Germline loops: CDR1 LGHNT, CDR2 FRNRAP. V lost 3 bases and J 4 bases, leaving 22 bases between the germline ends. The CDR3 protein is CASGFSGRPSPLGNTIYF. The CDR3 nucleotides are TGTGCTAGTGGTTTCTCGGGACGGCCAAGTCCCCTAGGAAACACCATATATTTT.

This clone was observed a handful of times. The V gene is TRBV28, the J gene TRBJ2-7, with 7 positions matching TRBD2. Germline V lookup: CDR1 MDHEN, CDR2 SYDVKM. This CDR3 spans 11 amino acids. CDR3 coding DNA: TGTGCGAGCGGGAACTCCTACGAGCAGTACGTC. Its translation is CASGNSYEQYV.

The V gene is TRBV28, the J gene TRBJ2-7; no clear D gene. This CDR3 has 13 residues. The V end lost 5 bases, the J end lost 2 bases, and 10 bases lay between the germline ends. The germline V gene encodes CDR1 MDHEN and CDR2 SYDVKM. The CDR3 region is CASSRPTTYEQYV. Here the CDR3 DNA reads TGTGCCAGCAGTCGGCCGACCACCTACGAGCAGTACGTC.

The chain uses TRBV7-9 and TRBJ1-1; D call uncertain. The CDR3 length is 12 residues. V gave up 2 bases and J gave up 13 bases, with 14 bases separating them. Germline CDR1 SEHNR, CDR2 FQNEAQ (reference sequence). CDR3 sequence: CASSLIGDLGFF. The CDR3 region has the DNA TGTGCCAGCAGCTTAATCGGCGATTTGGGTTTCTTT.

The genes are TRBV5-6 and TRBJ2-7, with D perhaps matching TRBD1 (6 bases). The CDR3 contains 14 residues. The V end was cut by 0 bases, the J end by 6 bases, with 13 bases between. Germline CDR1 reads SGHDT; CDR2 reads YYEEEE. The CDR3 reads CASSLAPTGPEQYV. CDR3 bases: TGTGCCAGCAGCTTGGCCCCCACAGGGCCCGAGCAGTACGTC.

This clone was observed a few times. V is TRBV6-5 and J is TRBJ1-6, with D perhaps TRBD1 (5 bases). Germline CDR1 is MNHEY and CDR2 is SVGAGI. This CDR3 spans 15 amino acids. The V end was cut by 5 bases, the J end by 0 bases, with 8 bases between. The CDR3 loop reads CASSRGVSYNSPLHF. Here the CDR3 DNA reads TGTGCCAGCAGTCGGGGGGTCTCCTATAATTCACCCCTCCACTTT.

The rearrangement joins TRBV5-1 to TRBJ2-7, with TRBD1 matching 8 bases. J was trimmed by 0 bases and V by 4 bases; bases with no gene match: 6. The length of the CDR3 is 15 residues. Germline V CDR1 and CDR2: SGHRS, YFSETQ. The CDR3 region has the DNA TGCGCCAGCAGCCCTCGGGGGACAGGCTCCTACGAGCAGTACTTC. This gives the protein CASSPRGTGSYEQYF. Using reference TRBV5-1 and TRBJ2-7 for the parts outside the CDR3, the full variable domain is KAGVTQTPRYLIKTRGQQVTLSCSPISGHRSVSWYQQTPGQGLQFLFEYFSETQRNKGNFPGRFSGRQFSNSRSEMNVSTLELGDSALYLCASSPRGTGSYEQYFGPGTRLTVT.

The chain joins TRBV5-1 to TRBJ2-7, with unresolved D. Germline CDR1 SGHRS, CDR2 YFSETQ. The CDR3 sequence is 14 residues long. The V gene lost 3 bases and the J gene lost 2 bases, with 12 bases spanning the gap. CDR3 protein: CASSSSVRAYEQYV. CDR3 nucleotides: TGCGCCAGCAGCTCGTCTGTTCGGGCCTACGAGCAGTACGTC.

CDR3 region: CASSESLDTYTTDTQYF. CDR3 nucleotide sequence: TGCGCCAGCAGTGAGTCCTTGGACACCTACACCACAGATACGCAGTATTTT. V is TRBV10-1 and J is TRBJ2-3; D might be TRBD1 (5 bases). Germline values: CDR1 WNHNN, CDR2 SYGVQD (reference sequence). The CDR3 has 17 amino acids. V was shortened by 0 bases and J by 2 bases, with 15 bases between the two germline ends.

This clone appeared a single time. This sequence joins TRBV7-2 and TRBJ2-2; possible D gene TRBD2, 6 bases. The ends were cut back, 1 base at V and 4 bases at J, with 16 bases in the middle. This CDR3 spans 17 amino acids. Germline CDR1 and CDR2: SGHTA and FQGNSA. In DNA, the CDR3 is TGTGCCAGCAGCTTAGGATCCCCGCGGGGAACCACCGGGGAGCTGTTTTTT. This translates into CASSLGSPRGTTGELFF.